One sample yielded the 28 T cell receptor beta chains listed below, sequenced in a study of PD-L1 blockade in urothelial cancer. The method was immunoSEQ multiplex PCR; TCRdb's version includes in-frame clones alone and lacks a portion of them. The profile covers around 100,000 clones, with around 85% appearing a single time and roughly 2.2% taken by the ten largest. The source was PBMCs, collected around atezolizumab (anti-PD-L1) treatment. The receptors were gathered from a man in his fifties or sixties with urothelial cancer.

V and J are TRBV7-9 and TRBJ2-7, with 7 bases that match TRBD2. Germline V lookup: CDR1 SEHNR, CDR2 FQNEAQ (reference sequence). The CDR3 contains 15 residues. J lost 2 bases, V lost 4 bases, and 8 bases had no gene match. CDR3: CASSSPGTTTYEQYF. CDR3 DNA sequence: TGTGCCAGCAGCTCGCCCGGGACTACCACCTACGAGCAGTACTTC.

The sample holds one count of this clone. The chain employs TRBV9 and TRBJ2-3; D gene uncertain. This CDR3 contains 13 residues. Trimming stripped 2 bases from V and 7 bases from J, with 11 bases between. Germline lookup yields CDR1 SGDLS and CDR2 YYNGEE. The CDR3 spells CASSVVGANTQYF. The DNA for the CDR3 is TGTGCCAGCAGCGTTGTCGGTGCTAATACGCAGTATTTT.

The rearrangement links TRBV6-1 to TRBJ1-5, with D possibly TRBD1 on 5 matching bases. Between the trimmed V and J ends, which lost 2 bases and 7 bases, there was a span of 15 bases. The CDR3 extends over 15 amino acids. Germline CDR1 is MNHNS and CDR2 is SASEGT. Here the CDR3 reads CASSEQGSRGQPQHF. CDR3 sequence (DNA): TGTGCCAGCAGTGAACAGGGCTCTAGGGGACAGCCCCAGCATTTT.

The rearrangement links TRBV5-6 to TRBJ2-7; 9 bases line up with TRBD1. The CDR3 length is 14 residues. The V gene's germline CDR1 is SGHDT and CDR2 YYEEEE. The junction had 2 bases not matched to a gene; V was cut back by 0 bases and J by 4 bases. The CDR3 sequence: CASSLGTGAYEQYF. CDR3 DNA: TGTGCCAGCAGCTTGGGGACAGGGGCTTACGAGCAGTACTTC.

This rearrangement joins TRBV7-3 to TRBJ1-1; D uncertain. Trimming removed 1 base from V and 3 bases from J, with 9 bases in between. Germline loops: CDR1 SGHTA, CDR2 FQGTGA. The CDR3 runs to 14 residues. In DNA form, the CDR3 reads TGTGCCAGCAGCTTAAGGGGAGGCGACACTGAAGCTTTCTTT. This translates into CASSLRGGDTEAFF.

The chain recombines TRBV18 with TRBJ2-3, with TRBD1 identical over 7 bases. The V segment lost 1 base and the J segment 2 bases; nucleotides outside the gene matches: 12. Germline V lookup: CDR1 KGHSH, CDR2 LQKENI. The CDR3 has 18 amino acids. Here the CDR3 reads CASSPLRVQDRFTDTQYF. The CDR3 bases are TGTGCCAGCTCACCACTTAGGGTGCAGGACAGGTTCACAGATACGCAGTATTTT.

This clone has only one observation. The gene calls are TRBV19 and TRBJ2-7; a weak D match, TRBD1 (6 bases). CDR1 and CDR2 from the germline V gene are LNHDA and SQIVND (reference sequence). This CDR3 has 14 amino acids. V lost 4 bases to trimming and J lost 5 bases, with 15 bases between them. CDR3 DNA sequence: TGTGCCAGTAGTAAAAGGACAGCTCTAGACGAGCAGTACTTC. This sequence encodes CASSKRTALDEQYF.

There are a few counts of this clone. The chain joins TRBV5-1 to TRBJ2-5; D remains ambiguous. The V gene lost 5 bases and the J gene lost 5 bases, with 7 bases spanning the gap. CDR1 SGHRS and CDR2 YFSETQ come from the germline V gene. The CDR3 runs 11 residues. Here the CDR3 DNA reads TGCGCCAGCAGAGAGGCTGAGACCCAGTACTTC. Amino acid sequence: CASREAETQYF. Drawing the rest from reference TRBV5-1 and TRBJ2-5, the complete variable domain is KAGVTQTPRYLIKTRGQQVTLSCSPISGHRSVSWYQQTPGQGLQFLFEYFSETQRNKGNFPGRFSGRQFSNSRSEMNVSTLELGDSALYLCASREAETQYFGPGTRLLVL.

CDR3 protein: CASSQGQVALGTDTQYF. In DNA form, the CDR3 reads TGCGCCAGCAGCCAAGGACAGGTCGCTCTAGGCACAGATACGCAGTATTTT. The V and J genes are TRBV4-1 and TRBJ2-3, with a tentative D call TRBD1 (6 bases). CDR1 is MGHRA and CDR2 is YSYEKL in the germline V gene. The CDR3 is made up of 17 amino acids. V gave up 1 base and J gave up 1 base, with 15 bases separating them.

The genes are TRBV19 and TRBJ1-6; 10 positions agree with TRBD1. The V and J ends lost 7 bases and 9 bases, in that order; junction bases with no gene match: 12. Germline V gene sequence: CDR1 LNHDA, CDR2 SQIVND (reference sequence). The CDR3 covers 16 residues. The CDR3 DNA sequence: TGTGCCAGTAAATTCGGAGGGACAGGGGACGGTTCACCCCTCCACTTT. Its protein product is CASKFGGTGDGSPLHF.

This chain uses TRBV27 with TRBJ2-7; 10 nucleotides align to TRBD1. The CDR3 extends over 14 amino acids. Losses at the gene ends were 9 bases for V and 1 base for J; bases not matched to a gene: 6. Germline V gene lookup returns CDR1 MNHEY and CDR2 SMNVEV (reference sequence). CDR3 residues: CARGTGQGSYEQYF. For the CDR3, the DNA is TGTGCCAGAGGGACGGGACAGGGGTCCTACGAGCAGTACTTC.

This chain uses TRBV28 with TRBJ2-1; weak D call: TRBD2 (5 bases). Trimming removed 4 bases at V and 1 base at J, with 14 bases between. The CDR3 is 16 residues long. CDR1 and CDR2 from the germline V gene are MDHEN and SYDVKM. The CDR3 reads CASSSPAWESYNEQFF. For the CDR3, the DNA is TGTGCCAGCAGTTCTCCAGCGTGGGAGTCCTACAATGAGCAGTTCTTC.

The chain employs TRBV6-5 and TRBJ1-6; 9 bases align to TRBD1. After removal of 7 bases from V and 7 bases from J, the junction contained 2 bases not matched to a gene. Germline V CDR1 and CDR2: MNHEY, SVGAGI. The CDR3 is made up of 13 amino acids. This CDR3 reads CASMDRGNSPLHF. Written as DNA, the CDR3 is TGTGCCAGCATGGACAGGGGAAATTCACCCCTCCACTTT.

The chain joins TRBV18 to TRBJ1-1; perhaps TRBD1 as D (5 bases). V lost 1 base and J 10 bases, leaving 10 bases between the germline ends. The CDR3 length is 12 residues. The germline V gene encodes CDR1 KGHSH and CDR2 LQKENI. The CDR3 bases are TGTGCCAGCTCACCACGAACGGGGGGAGCTTTCTTT. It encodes CASSPRTGGAFF.

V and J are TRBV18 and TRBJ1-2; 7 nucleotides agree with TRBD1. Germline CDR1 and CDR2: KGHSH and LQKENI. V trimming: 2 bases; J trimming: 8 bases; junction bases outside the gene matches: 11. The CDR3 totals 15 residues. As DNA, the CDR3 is TGTGCCAGCTCACCAGCCGACAGGGCTGGATGGGGCTACACCTTC. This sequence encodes CASSPADRAGWGYTF.

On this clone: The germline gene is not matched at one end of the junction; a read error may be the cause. The CDR3 region has the DNA TGTGCCAGCTGTTTGGCCCCTAACTATGGCTACACCTTC. The encoded protein is CASCLAPNYGYTF. This chain joins TRBV28 and TRBJ1-2, with D hard to call. The CDR3 runs 13 residues. Germline V gene sequence: CDR1 MDHEN, CDR2 SYDVKM.

CDR3 residues: CASSAGRRAQETQYF. CDR3 sequence (DNA): TGCGCCAGCAGCGCCGGTAGGAGGGCTCAAGAGACCCAGTACTTC. The V and J genes are TRBV5-1 and TRBJ2-5; a possible D gene is TRBD2 (6 bases). The CDR3 contains 15 residues. V dropped 4 bases and J dropped 2 bases, with 15 bases sitting between them. Germline V lookup: CDR1 SGHRS, CDR2 YFSETQ. The entire variable domain, with the rest obtained from reference TRBV5-1 and TRBJ2-5, is as follows: KAGVTQTPRYLIKTRGQQVTLSCSPISGHRSVSWYQQTPGQGLQFLFEYFSETQRNKGNFPGRFSGRQFSNSRSEMNVSTLELGDSALYLCASSAGRRAQETQYFGPGTRLLVL.

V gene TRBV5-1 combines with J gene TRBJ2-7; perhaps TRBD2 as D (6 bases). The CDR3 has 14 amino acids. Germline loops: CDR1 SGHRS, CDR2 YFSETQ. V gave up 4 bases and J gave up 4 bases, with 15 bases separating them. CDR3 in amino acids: CASSHVEGFYEQYF. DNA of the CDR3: TGCGCCAGCAGCCACGTGGAGGGGTTTTACGAGCAGTACTTC.

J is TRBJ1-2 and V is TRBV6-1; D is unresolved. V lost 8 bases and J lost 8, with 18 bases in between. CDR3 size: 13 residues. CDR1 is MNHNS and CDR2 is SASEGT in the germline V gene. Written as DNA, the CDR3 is TGTGCCAGCTCGCGGGTTCCACCAGAGGGCTACACCTTC. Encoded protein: CASSRVPPEGYTF.

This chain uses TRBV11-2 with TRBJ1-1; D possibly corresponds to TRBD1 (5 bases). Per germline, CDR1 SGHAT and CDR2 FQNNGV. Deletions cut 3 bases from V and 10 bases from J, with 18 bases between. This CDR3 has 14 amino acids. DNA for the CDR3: TGTGCCAGCAGCTTGATTTCCAGGGATCGGGTAGCTTTCTTT. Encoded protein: CASSLISRDRVAFF. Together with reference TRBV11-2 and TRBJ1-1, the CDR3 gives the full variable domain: EAGVAQSPRYKIIEKRQSVAFWCNPISGHATLYWYQQILGQGPKLLIQFQNNGVVDDSQLPKDRFSAERLKGVDSTLKIQPAKLEDSAVYLCASSLISRDRVAFFGQGTRLTVV.

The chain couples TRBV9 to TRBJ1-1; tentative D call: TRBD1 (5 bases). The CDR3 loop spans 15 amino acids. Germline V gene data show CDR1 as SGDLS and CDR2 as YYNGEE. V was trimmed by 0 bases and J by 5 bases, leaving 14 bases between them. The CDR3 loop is CASSVEARGGTEAFF. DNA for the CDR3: TGTGCCAGCAGCGTAGAGGCACGTGGGGGGACTGAAGCTTTCTTT.

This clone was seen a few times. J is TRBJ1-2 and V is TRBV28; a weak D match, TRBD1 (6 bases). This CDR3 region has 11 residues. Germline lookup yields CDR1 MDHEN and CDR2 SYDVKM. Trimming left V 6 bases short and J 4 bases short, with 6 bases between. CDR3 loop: CASRGGYGYTF. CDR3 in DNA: TGTGCCAGCAGAGGGGGCTATGGCTACACCTTC.

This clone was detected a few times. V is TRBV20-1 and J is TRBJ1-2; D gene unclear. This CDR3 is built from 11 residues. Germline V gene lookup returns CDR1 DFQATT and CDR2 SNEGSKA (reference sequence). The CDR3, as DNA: TGCAGCCGGAACAGCGGCTATGGCTACACCTTC. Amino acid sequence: CSRNSGYGYTF.

CDR3 DNA: TGTGCCATCAATGCGGGGGGCGCGGGTGAAAAACTGTTTTTT. Amino acid sequence: CAINAGGAGEKLFF. The J gene is TRBJ1-4, the V gene TRBV10-3; tentatively, D is TRBD1 (6 bases). Trimming shortened V by 7 bases and J by 7 bases, and 16 bases separated the two germline ends. Germline CDR1 ENHRY, CDR2 SYGVKD. The CDR3 runs 14 residues.

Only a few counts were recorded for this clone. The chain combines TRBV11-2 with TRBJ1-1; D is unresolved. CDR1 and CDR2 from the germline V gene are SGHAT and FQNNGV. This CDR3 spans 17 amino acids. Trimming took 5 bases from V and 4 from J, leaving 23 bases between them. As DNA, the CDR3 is TGTGCCAGCAGCCGAGAGAGGCGAATGTACCGGGGCACTGAAGCTTTCTTT. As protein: CASSRERRMYRGTEAFF.

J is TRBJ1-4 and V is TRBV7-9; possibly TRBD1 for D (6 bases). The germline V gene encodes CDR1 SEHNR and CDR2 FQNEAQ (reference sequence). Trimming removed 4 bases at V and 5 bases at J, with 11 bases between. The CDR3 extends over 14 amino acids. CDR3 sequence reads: CASSSRTDNEKLFF. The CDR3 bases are TGTGCCAGCAGCTCCCGGACAGACAATGAAAAACTGTTTTTT.

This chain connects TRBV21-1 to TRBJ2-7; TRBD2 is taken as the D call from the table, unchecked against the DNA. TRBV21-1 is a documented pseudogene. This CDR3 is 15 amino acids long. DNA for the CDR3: TGTGCCAGGAGGGGGGCTAGCGGGAGCTCCTACGAGCAGTACTTC. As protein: CARRGASGSSYEQYF.

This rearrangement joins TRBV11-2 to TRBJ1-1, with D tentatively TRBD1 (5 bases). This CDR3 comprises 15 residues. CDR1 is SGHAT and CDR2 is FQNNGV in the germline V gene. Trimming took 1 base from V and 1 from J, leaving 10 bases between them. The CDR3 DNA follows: TGTGCCAGCAGCTTAGTGGACACCAAGAACACTGAAGCTTTCTTT. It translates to CASSLVDTKNTEAFF.